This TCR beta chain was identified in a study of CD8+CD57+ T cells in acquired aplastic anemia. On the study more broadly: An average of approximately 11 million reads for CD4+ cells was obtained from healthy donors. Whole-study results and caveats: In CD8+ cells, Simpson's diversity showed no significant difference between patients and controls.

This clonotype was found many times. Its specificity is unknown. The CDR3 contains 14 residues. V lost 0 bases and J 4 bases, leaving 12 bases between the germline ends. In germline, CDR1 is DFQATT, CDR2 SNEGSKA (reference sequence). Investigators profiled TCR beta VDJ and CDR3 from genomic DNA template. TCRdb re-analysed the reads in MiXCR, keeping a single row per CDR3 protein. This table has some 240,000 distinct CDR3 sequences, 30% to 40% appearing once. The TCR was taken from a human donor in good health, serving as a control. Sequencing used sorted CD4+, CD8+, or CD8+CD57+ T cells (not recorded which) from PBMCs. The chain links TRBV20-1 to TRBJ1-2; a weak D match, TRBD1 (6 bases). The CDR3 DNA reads TGCAGTGCTAGAGACCCCGGACAGCTCTATGGCTACACCTTC. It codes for CSARDPGQLYGYTF.